Below, one T cell receptor (beta chain) is given with its context. Its antigen is unidentified. This sample stems from a study of T cell responses to AZD1222 COVID-19 vaccine. Findings and limits, study-wide: Reports indicate that nearly half of spike-specific TCRs are directed at unmutated variant regions. Repertoire sampling was restricted to post-peak T cell response timepoints.

Sequencing was performed with immunoSEQ multiplex PCR; in TCRdb, only in-frame clones are kept and a portion is missing. The sample holds 170,000 or so clones, 90% seen once. CDR1 is KGHDR and CDR2 is SFDVKD in the germline V gene. With V trimmed by 7 bases and J by 8 bases, 8 bases remained unmatched. The CDR3 is 13 amino acids. The chain recombines TRBV24-1 with TRBJ1-2, with 8 bases matching TRBD1. The receptor's source is an adult in good health. Sequenced material: peripheral blood, taken on day 0 of AZD1222 vaccination. DNA for the CDR3: TGTGCCACCAGCGCGACAGGGGTTGGGGGCTACACCTTC. It encodes CATSATGVGGYTF.